The 21 T cell receptor beta chains listed next were all sequenced from one sample in a study of T cells in localized non-small cell lung cancer. Libraries were prepared by immunoSEQ multiplex PCR; TCRdb keeps only in-frame clonotypes and omits some of them. This sample has about 19,000 clones, with 83% found just once. Sequencing was performed on peripheral blood, taken before any cancer treatment. The receptors come from a man aged 35 to 69 with stage I lung adenocarcinoma.

CDR3 nucleotide sequence: TGTGCCAGCAGCCGCGAGGACAGGGGGATCACCTACGAGCAGTACTTC. This codes for CASSREDRGITYEQYF. This chain joins TRBV4-2 and TRBJ2-7, with 10 nucleotides matching TRBD1. The germline V gene encodes CDR1 LGHNA and CDR2 YNFKEQ. V trimming: 4 bases; J trimming: 2 bases; junction bases outside the gene matches: 8. This CDR3 has 16 residues.

This clone was counted between two and nine times. CDR3 bases: TGTGCCAGCAGCGTAGCAGGGGCCTCGGGGACAGATACGCAGTATTTT. Translating gives CASSVAGASGTDTQYF. This rearrangement joins TRBV9 to TRBJ2-3; D is perhaps TRBD1 (6 bases). This CDR3 region has 16 residues. V lost 0 bases and J lost 3, with 14 bases in between. CDR1 is SGDLS and CDR2 is YYNGEE in the germline V gene.

This chain links TRBV4-1 with TRBJ2-1, with TRBD2 identical over 11 bases. The CDR3 is 16 amino acids. J was trimmed by 1 base and V by 2 bases; bases with no gene match: 1. CDR1 is MGHRA and CDR2 is YSYEKL in the germline V gene. Here the CDR3 reads CASSQTSGSSYNEQFF. CDR3 in DNA: TGCGCCAGCAGCCAAACTAGCGGGAGTTCCTACAATGAGCAGTTCTTC.

This chain joins TRBV7-8 and TRBJ1-5; D is undetermined. Trimming left V 5 bases short and J 5 bases short, with 13 bases between. CDR1 and CDR2 (germline): SGHVS, FQNEAQ. The CDR3 length is 14 residues. DNA of the CDR3: TGTGCCAGCAGCCGAGGGTATACCGATCAGCCCCAGCATTTT. It yields the protein CASSRGYTDQPQHF. Full variable domain (rest looked up from reference TRBV7-8 and TRBJ1-5): GAGVSQSPRYKVAKRGQDVALRCDPISGHVSLFWYQQALGQGPEFLTYFQNEAQLDKSGLPSDRFFAERPEGSVSTLKIQRTQQEDSAVYLCASSRGYTDQPQHFGDGTRLSIL.

This chain uses TRBV27 with TRBJ2-5; D is possibly TRBD1 (5 bases). TRBJ2-7 matches the DNA end more closely, so the J call is doubtful. Germline values: CDR1 MNHEY, CDR2 SMNVEV (reference sequence). The CDR3 spans 15 residues. For the CDR3, the DNA is TGTGCCAGCAGTTCTGCCGGACATCGGATCTACGAGCAGTACTTC. Amino acids: CASSSAGHRIYEQYF.

The rearrangement uses TRBV10-3 and TRBJ2-1; 7 nucleotides line up with TRBD1. The CDR3 runs to 16 residues. V dropped 3 bases and J dropped 2; count of bases not matched to a gene: 7. Per the germline V gene, CDR1 is ENHRY and CDR2 is SYGVKD. CDR3 protein: CAISDNRGSPYNEQFF. The CDR3 DNA reads TGTGCCATCAGTGATAACAGGGGAAGCCCCTACAATGAGCAGTTCTTC.

The chain links TRBV10-2 to TRBJ2-1, with 8 positions matching TRBD2. The V gene end was trimmed by 0 bases and the J gene end by 9 bases; junction bases not matched to a gene: 13. The CDR3 runs to 17 residues. The germline V gene encodes CDR1 WSHSY and CDR2 SAAADI. The chain's CDR3 is CASSESGLSGLVGEQFF. The DNA for the CDR3 is TGCGCCAGCAGTGAGTCCGGACTCTCGGGACTAGTTGGTGAGCAGTTCTTC.

The rearrangement links TRBV25-1 to TRBJ1-4; tentative D call: TRBD1 (5 bases). V lost 8 bases and J 7 bases, leaving 14 bases between the germline ends. CDR3 length equals 13 residues. Germline CDR1 is MGHDK and CDR2 is SYGVNS. The CDR3 DNA reads TGTGCCAGCCTCGGGGGGTACGGTGAAAAACTGTTTTTT. It codes for CASLGGYGEKLFF.

The count of this clone is one. The chain couples TRBV5-6 to TRBJ1-1; 8 positions agree with TRBD1. V shed 4 bases and J 6 bases; nucleotides not matched to a gene: 5. The CDR3 has 13 amino acids. The germline gives CDR1 SGHDT, CDR2 YYEEEE. The CDR3 spells CASSTRGLPEAFF. The CDR3, as DNA: TGTGCCAGCAGCACCAGGGGGCTCCCTGAAGCTTTCTTT.

This chain joins TRBV30 and TRBJ2-5, with 8 bases identical to TRBD2. The CDR3 is made up of 12 amino acids. V lost 4 bases, J lost 5 bases, and 3 bases stayed unmatched. The V gene's germline CDR1 is GTSNPN and CDR2 SVGIG (reference sequence). The DNA for the CDR3 is TGTGCCTGGAAGCCTAGCGGGGAGACCCAGTACTTC. Protein: CAWKPSGETQYF.

The chain carries TRBV7-6 and TRBJ2-3, with 16 bases fitting TRBD2. The CDR3 runs 18 residues. J lost 3 bases, V lost 5 bases, and 8 bases had no gene match. Germline-derived CDR1 and CDR2 are SGHVS and FNYEAQ. CDR3 DNA sequence: TGTGCCAGCAGCCCAGGGACTAGCGGGGGGGCCAGTACAGATACGCAGTATTTT. It translates to CASSPGTSGGASTDTQYF.

V and J are TRBV5-3 and TRBJ1-5, with TRBD1 matching 12 bases. TRBV5-3 is reported as an ORF; its role is uncertain. The V gene end was trimmed by 3 bases and the J gene end by 7 bases; junction bases not matched to a gene: 14. CDR3 length equals 18 residues. As DNA, the CDR3 is TGTGCCAGAAGCTCCTCGCCCGGGACAGGGGGCTCCAAACAGCCCCAGCATTTT. Its protein is CARSSSPGTGGSKQPQHF.

The CDR3 DNA follows: TGTGCCAGCAGTGGTGGGGTGGGACTAGCGGTAGATACGCAGTATTTT. Translated: CASSGGVGLAVDTQYF. V is TRBV28 and J is TRBJ2-3; TRBD2 matches at 11 bases. Germline CDR1 reads MDHEN; CDR2 reads SYDVKM. This CDR3 contains 16 residues. The trim removed 5 bases at V and 5 bases at J, leaving 9 bases unmatched.

The V call is TRBV6-6, the J call TRBJ1-5, with a weak D call TRBD1 (5 bases). The CDR3 spans 13 residues. From germline, CDR1 is MNHNY and CDR2 SVGAGI (reference sequence). V lost 5 bases, J lost 5 bases, and 10 bases lay in between. The CDR3 protein is CASSGHMDQPQHF. DNA for the CDR3: TGTGCCAGCAGTGGACACATGGATCAGCCCCAGCATTTT.

A word on this clone: An end of the junction does not agree with germline; a read error may underlie this. CDR3 sequence: CASSFRLARDTGELFF. Here the CDR3 DNA reads TGTGCTAGCAGCTTTAGGCTAGCGAGGGACACCGGGGAGCTGTTTTTT. The V call is TRBV7-7, the J call TRBJ2-2; a possible D gene is TRBD2 (6 bases). The germline CDR1 and CDR2 sequences are SSHAT and FNYEAQ (reference sequence). CDR3 length equals 16 residues. Based on the CDR3 plus reference TRBV7-7 and TRBJ2-2, the full variable domain is GAGVSQSPRYKVTKRGQDVTLRCDPISSHATLYWYQQALGQGPEFLTYFNYEAQPDKSGLPSDRFSAERPEGSISTLTIQRTEQRDSAMYRCASSFRLARDTGELFFGEGSRLTVL.

This clone appeared a single time. The rearrangement uses TRBV5-1 and TRBJ1-3, with D unclear. Between the trimmed V and J ends, which lost 4 bases and 4 bases, there was a span of 9 bases. CDR3 length: 13 amino acids. The germline V gene encodes CDR1 SGHRS and CDR2 YFSETQ. The CDR3 reads CASSPSTGNTIYF. Written as DNA, the CDR3 is TGCGCCAGCAGCCCGAGTACAGGAAACACCATATATTTT. The variable domain in full, with the rest retrieved from reference TRBV5-1 and TRBJ1-3, is KAGVTQTPRYLIKTRGQQVTLSCSPISGHRSVSWYQQTPGQGLQFLFEYFSETQRNKGNFPGRFSGRQFSNSRSEMNVSTLELGDSALYLCASSPSTGNTIYFGEGSWLTVV.

This clone was detected once. CDR3 amino acids: CASSLLGAYNEQFF. CDR3 nucleotides: TGTGCCAGCAGTTTATTGGGGGCGTACAATGAGCAGTTCTTC. J is TRBJ2-1 and V is TRBV28, with a possible D match to TRBD1 (6 bases). The CDR3 length is 14 residues. Deletions cut 1 base from V and 4 bases from J, with 8 bases between. In germline, CDR1 is MDHEN, CDR2 SYDVKM.

The chain couples TRBV5-5 to TRBJ1-4; D unclear. The CDR3 totals 13 residues. V was pared by 0 bases and J by 4 bases, with 4 bases between. In germline, CDR1 is SGHKS, CDR2 YYEKEE (reference sequence). In nucleotides, the CDR3 is TGTGCCAGCAGCTTGGAGTTTAATGAAAAACTGTTTTTT. It specifies CASSLEFNEKLFF. Looking up the rest from reference TRBV5-5 and TRBJ1-4 gives the full variable domain: DAGVTQSPTHLIKTRGQQVTLRCSPISGHKSVSWYQQVLGQGPQFIFQYYEKEERGRGNFPDRFSARQFPNYSSELNVNALLLGDSALYLCASSLEFNEKLFFGSGTQLSVL.

The gene calls are TRBV5-1 and TRBJ2-3; TRBD2 aligns across 7 bases. Germline CDR1 SGHRS, CDR2 YFSETQ. The CDR3 runs to 15 residues. Losses at the gene ends were 0 bases for V and 4 bases for J; bases not matched to a gene: 5. In DNA form, the CDR3 reads TGCGCCAGCAGCTTGGTTGCGGGAGCCGCAGATACGCAGTATTTT. It is translated as CASSLVAGAADTQYF.

The chain is built from TRBV27 and TRBJ1-4; no firm D call. The CDR3 has 15 amino acids. Deletions cut 6 bases from V and 2 bases from J, with 13 bases between. Germline-derived CDR1 and CDR2 are MNHEY and SMNVEV (reference sequence). CDR3 in DNA: TGTGCCAGCAGAACTCTCGAGGAGACTAATGAAAAACTGTTTTTT. As protein: CASRTLEETNEKLFF.

This chain joins TRBV10-1 and TRBJ2-5, with 8 nucleotides matching TRBD2. This CDR3 spans 16 amino acids. Looked up from germline, CDR1 is WNHNN and CDR2 is SYGVQD (reference sequence). The J segment lost 3 bases and the V segment lost 0 bases, leaving 6 bases of the junction unmatched. The CDR3 region has the DNA TGCGCCAGCAGTGAGTCTAGGTCGGGAGGGGAAGAGACCCAGTACTTC. Protein product: CASSESRSGGEETQYF.